A single sample gave rise to the 29 T cell receptor beta chains below, sequenced in a study of neurological immune-mediated disorders. TCRdb re-derived calls from the 5' RACE reads in MiXCR, one entry per CDR3 protein. The sample has about 16,000 distinct CDR3 sequences, about 22% seen once. The sample taken for sequencing was PBMCs. The receptor source for this set is a middle-aged man in good health.

This clonotype was observed many times. This chain links TRBV6-5 with TRBJ2-2; 11 positions agree with TRBD2. V shed 6 bases and J 3 bases; nucleotides not matched to a gene: 3. Per germline, CDR1 MNHEY and CDR2 SVGAGI. The CDR3 is made up of 15 amino acids. This CDR3 is CASRGTSGYTGELFF. CDR3 bases: TGTGCCAGCAGAGGGACTAGCGGATACACCGGGGAGCTGTTTTTT.

This clonotype was seen repeatedly, ten times or more. The CDR3 DNA sequence: TGCAGTGCTAGAGGTTCTACAGGGACACGGCATGAAAAACTGTTTTTT. Protein sequence: CSARGSTGTRHEKLFF. The V call is TRBV20-1, the J call TRBJ1-4, with D possibly being TRBD1 (6 bases). Trimming stripped 1 base from V and 6 bases from J, with 18 bases between. This CDR3 comprises 16 residues. CDR1 and CDR2 from the germline V gene are DFQATT and SNEGSKA (reference sequence).

By proportion, this clonotype is medium-sized. V usage is TRBV20-1 and J usage is TRBJ1-5; D is possibly TRBD1 (5 bases). The V and J ends lost 4 bases and 9 bases respectively, with 13 bases between them. The CDR3 runs to 12 residues. The germline V gene encodes CDR1 DFQATT and CDR2 SNEGSKA (reference sequence). The CDR3: CSAMEGDPPQHF. Written as DNA, the CDR3 is TGCAGTGCTATGGAAGGGGACCCGCCCCAGCATTTT.

This clonotype came up many times. The V and J genes are TRBV27 and TRBJ2-2; 13 bases line up with TRBD2. This CDR3 has 19 amino acids. V gave up 6 bases and J gave up 4 bases; unmatched junction bases: 14. Germline lookup yields CDR1 MNHEY and CDR2 SMNVEV (reference sequence). The CDR3 region is CASSPRPGLAGATTGELFF. The CDR3 DNA reads TGTGCCAGCAGCCCCCGTCCCGGACTAGCGGGAGCCACCACCGGGGAGCTGTTTTTT.

This clonotype is medium-sized. This rearrangement joins TRBV4-3 to TRBJ2-1; possibly TRBD2 for D (6 bases). Trimming took off 1 base at V and 8 bases at J, with 9 bases between the two ends. This CDR3 is 13 amino acids long. The germline gives CDR1 LGHNA, CDR2 YSLEER. The DNA for the CDR3 is TGCGCCAGCAGCCAAGGGAGGGGCGATGAGCAGTTCTTC. It encodes CASSQGRGDEQFF.

The V gene is TRBV5-5, the J gene TRBJ1-2; 7 bases match TRBD1. V lost 4 bases, J lost 2 bases, and 5 bases stayed unmatched. Germline V gene sequence: CDR1 SGHKS, CDR2 YYEKEE (reference sequence). The CDR3 spans 14 residues. This CDR3 is CASSTGTVNYGYTF. For the CDR3, the DNA is TGTGCCAGCAGCACCGGGACAGTGAACTATGGCTACACCTTC.

The genes are TRBV5-1 and TRBJ1-1; D possibly corresponds to TRBD1 (6 bases). V was shortened by 3 bases and J by 6 bases, with 9 bases between the two germline ends. Germline lookup yields CDR1 SGHRS and CDR2 YFSETQ. This CDR3 contains 12 residues. In DNA form, the CDR3 reads TGCGCCAGCAGCTACGGACAGTCTGAAGCTTTCTTT. Its translation: CASSYGQSEAFF. The entire variable domain, with the rest obtained from reference TRBV5-1 and TRBJ1-1, is as follows: KAGVTQTPRYLIKTRGQQVTLSCSPISGHRSVSWYQQTPGQGLQFLFEYFSETQRNKGNFPGRFSGRQFSNSRSEMNVSTLELGDSALYLCASSYGQSEAFFGQGTRLTVV.

This clonotype is judged medium-sized. The V gene is TRBV4-1, the J gene TRBJ2-3; D might be TRBD2 (5 bases). CDR1 MGHRA and CDR2 YSYEKL come from the germline V gene. CDR3 length: 17 amino acids. V was pared by 1 base and J by 4 bases, with 18 bases between. As DNA, the CDR3 is TGCGCCAGCAGCCAAGTGTTGGGCGGGTTAAAATCAGATACGCAGTATTTT. Encoded protein: CASSQVLGGLKSDTQYF.

There are a few counts of this clonotype. V is TRBV5-1 and J is TRBJ2-7; D ambiguous. This CDR3 spans 13 amino acids. V was clipped by 5 bases and J by 3 bases, with 12 bases between them. CDR1 is SGHRS and CDR2 is YFSETQ in the germline V gene. The CDR3 is CASSSSSSYEQYF. In nucleotides, the CDR3 is TGCGCCAGCAGTTCGAGCAGTAGCTACGAGCAGTACTTC. Looking up the rest from reference TRBV5-1 and TRBJ2-7 gives the full variable domain: KAGVTQTPRYLIKTRGQQVTLSCSPISGHRSVSWYQQTPGQGLQFLFEYFSETQRNKGNFPGRFSGRQFSNSRSEMNVSTLELGDSALYLCASSSSSSYEQYFGPGTRLTVT.

This clonotype was seen ten or more times. The V gene is TRBV20-1, the J gene TRBJ2-5; a possible D gene is TRBD2 (6 bases). The germline CDR1 and CDR2 sequences are DFQATT and SNEGSKA (reference sequence). Trimming left V 0 bases short and J 4 bases short, with 15 bases between. The length of the CDR3 is 15 residues. The CDR3 loop is CSARDTTGVTETQYF. In nucleotides, the CDR3 is TGCAGTGCTAGAGATACTACGGGAGTAACAGAGACCCAGTACTTC.

Ten or more counts support this clonotype. V and J are TRBV7-2 and TRBJ2-1, with D possibly being TRBD2 (5 bases). Germline CDR1 and CDR2: SGHTA and FQGNSA. This CDR3 region has 16 residues. V was shortened by 5 bases and J by 6 bases, with 20 bases between the two germline ends. This chain's CDR3 is CASSPDSARALNEQFF. The CDR3 DNA sequence: TGTGCCAGCAGCCCCGACTCGGCGCGGGCCCTCAATGAGCAGTTCTTC.

The rearrangement joins TRBV7-9 to TRBJ2-1; 9 positions match TRBD2. Germline V CDR1 and CDR2: SEHNR, FQNEAQ (reference sequence). The CDR3 extends over 15 amino acids. V shed 8 bases and J 10 bases; nucleotides not matched to a gene: 15. The CDR3 is CASLPGLATPGEQFF. As DNA, the CDR3 is TGTGCCAGCCTTCCGGGACTAGCCACACCCGGGGAGCAGTTCTTC.

This clonotype appeared many times. V gene TRBV7-3 combines with J gene TRBJ2-1, with 8 bases that match TRBD2. The junction had 15 bases not matched to a gene; V was cut back by 3 bases and J by 8 bases. The CDR3 sequence is 17 residues long. Germline V gives CDR1 SGHTA, CDR2 FQGTGA. The CDR3 region is CASSFQPGTSFTDEQFF. The CDR3 nucleotides read TGTGCCAGCAGCTTCCAACCGGGGACTAGTTTCACCGATGAGCAGTTCTTC.

The sample holds many counts of this clonotype. Here the CDR3 reads CSVTRGSSNQPQHF. The CDR3 bases are TGCAGTGTCACCCGGGGGTCCAGCAATCAGCCCCAGCATTTT. The chain carries TRBV20-1 and TRBJ1-5; possibly TRBD1 for D (5 bases). Trimming left V 7 bases short and J 1 base short, with 14 bases between. Germline CDR1 is DFQATT and CDR2 is SNEGSKA (reference sequence). This CDR3 spans 14 amino acids.

The sample holds many counts of this clonotype. The V call is TRBV27, the J call TRBJ2-1, with 7 nucleotides matching TRBD1. Germline V gene data show CDR1 as MNHEY and CDR2 as SMNVEV (reference sequence). V was clipped by 7 bases and J by 0 bases; unmatched bases: 12. The CDR3 contains 17 residues. CDR3 loop: CASTHRGAASSYNEQFF. CDR3 nucleotides: TGTGCCAGCACCCACAGGGGAGCGGCGAGCTCCTACAATGAGCAGTTCTTC.

This clonotype showed up many times. The chain links TRBV7-2 to TRBJ1-3; D gene unclear. V was trimmed by 6 bases and J by 4 bases, leaving 19 bases between them. This CDR3 has 16 residues. Per germline, CDR1 SGHTA and CDR2 FQGNSA. DNA of the CDR3: TGTGCCAGCAGTCCTCGACGGCCCGGCACGGGAAACACCATATATTTT. This codes for CASSPRRPGTGNTIYF. The whole variable domain, remainder taken from reference TRBV7-2 and TRBJ1-3, is GAGVSQSPSNKVTEKGKDVELRCDPISGHTALYWYRQSLGQGLEFLIYFQGNSAPDKSGLPSDRFSAERTGGSVSTLTIQRTQQEDSAVYLCASSPRRPGTGNTIYFGEGSWLTVV.

This clonotype appeared a few times. The chain recombines TRBV7-9 with TRBJ1-6, with TRBD1 matching over 8 bases. After removal of 5 bases from V and 7 bases from J, the junction contained 4 bases not matched to a gene. In germline, CDR1 is SEHNR, CDR2 FQNEAQ (reference sequence). The CDR3 has 14 amino acids. The chain's CDR3 is CASSRGQENSPLHF. Written as DNA, the CDR3 is TGTGCCAGCAGCCGGGGACAGGAAAATTCACCCCTCCACTTT.

Relative to its sample, this clonotype is medium-sized (0.01 to 0.1%). J is TRBJ1-5 and V is TRBV20-1; a possible D gene is TRBD1 (5 bases). V was pared by 1 base and J by 1 base, with 14 bases between. Germline loops: CDR1 DFQATT, CDR2 SNEGSKA (reference sequence). The CDR3 is 16 residues long. This CDR3 is CSARGGAGGSNQPQHF. CDR3 in DNA: TGCAGTGCTAGAGGAGGGGCGGGGGGGAGCAATCAGCCCCAGCATTTT.

This clonotype was observed a handful of times. The rearrangement links TRBV5-1 to TRBJ1-2; 7 nucleotides line up with TRBD1. CDR3 size: 13 residues. V was clipped by 1 base and J by 8 bases; unmatched bases: 5. CDR1 SGHRS and CDR2 YFSETQ come from the germline V gene. CDR3 residues: CASSLLRGQGYTF. CDR3 nucleotides: TGCGCCAGCAGCTTGTTGAGGGGGCAGGGCTACACCTTC. Looking up the rest from reference TRBV5-1 and TRBJ1-2 gives the full variable domain: KAGVTQTPRYLIKTRGQQVTLSCSPISGHRSVSWYQQTPGQGLQFLFEYFSETQRNKGNFPGRFSGRQFSNSRSEMNVSTLELGDSALYLCASSLLRGQGYTFGSGTRLTVV.

In this sample, this clonotype turned up many times. This sequence joins TRBV20-1 and TRBJ1-6; weak D call: TRBD1 (6 bases). This CDR3 region has 17 residues. V lost 3 bases and J lost 3, with 18 bases in between. CDR1 and CDR2 (germline): DFQATT, SNEGSKA (reference sequence). CDR3 bases: TGCAGTGCTAGCGTTAGCTCCGGGGGACACTATAATTCACCCCTCCACTTT. It encodes CSASVSSGGHYNSPLHF.

This clonotype occurred many times. The V gene is TRBV12-3 or TRBV12-4, the J gene TRBJ2-7; 10 bases line up with TRBD2. Trimming took 5 bases from V and 5 from J; bases not matched to a gene: 9. This CDR3 has 15 amino acids. In nucleotides, the CDR3 is TGTGCCAGCAGTGCCGGGACTAGCGCATTCCACGAGCAGTACTTC. Its translation is CASSAGTSAFHEQYF.

This clonotype occurred many times. The chain recombines TRBV20-1 with TRBJ2-1; 9 bases fit TRBD2. Germline-derived CDR1 and CDR2 are DFQATT and SNEGSKA (reference sequence). The J segment lost 3 bases and the V segment lost 3 bases, leaving 9 bases of the junction unmatched. There are 16 residues in the CDR3. CDR3 in amino acids: CSASTYSGSFYNEQFF. DNA for the CDR3: TGCAGTGCTAGTACCTATAGCGGGAGCTTCTACAATGAGCAGTTCTTC.

A few counts support this clonotype. The chain employs TRBV6-2 or TRBV6-3 and TRBJ1-5, with D unclear. Trimming stripped 5 bases from V and 11 bases from J, with 10 bases between. Germline V lookup: CDR1 MNHEY, CDR2 SVGEGT. The CDR3 runs to 11 residues. CDR3 sequence (DNA): TGTGCCAGCAGTAGTCTGATGGCCCAGCATTTT. Its translation: CASSSLMAQHF.

This clonotype was counted at least ten times. The rearrangement joins TRBV20-1 to TRBJ1-2; 7 nucleotides match TRBD1. Per the germline V gene, CDR1 is DFQATT and CDR2 is SNEGSKA (reference sequence). Unmatched junction bases numbered 12, after V lost 1 base and J lost 4 bases. The CDR3 is 16 residues long. CDR3 nucleotide sequence: TGCAGTGCTAGAGGGACAGGAGATCGGGTAACCTATGGCTACACCTTC. Translated, it gives CSARGTGDRVTYGYTF.

The V gene is TRBV7-3, the J gene TRBJ2-1, with D possibly matching TRBD2 (5 bases). Trimming removed 0 bases from V and 5 bases from J, with 5 bases in between. This CDR3 contains 13 residues. The V gene's germline CDR1 is SGHTA and CDR2 FQGTGA. CDR3 loop: CASSLTGDNEQFF. For the CDR3, the DNA is TGTGCCAGCAGCTTAACGGGAGACAATGAGCAGTTCTTC.

The chain employs TRBV20-1 and TRBJ1-1, with D tentatively TRBD1 (5 bases). CDR1 and CDR2 from the germline V gene are DFQATT and SNEGSKA (reference sequence). V lost 3 bases and J 2 bases, leaving 10 bases between the germline ends. The CDR3 is 13 residues long. The DNA of the CDR3 is TGCAGTGCTAGTCGGCAGGGAAACACTGAAGCTTTCTTT. Translation: CSASRQGNTEAFF.

This clonotype was detected many times. J is TRBJ2-2 and V is TRBV20-1, with 15 nucleotides matching TRBD2. Germline V CDR1 and CDR2: DFQATT, SNEGSKA (reference sequence). V gave up 5 bases and J gave up 2 bases; unmatched junction bases: 6. The CDR3 has 17 amino acids. The DNA for the CDR3 is TGCAGTGCTCGGACTAGCGGGAGGGCCAGAAACACCGGGGAGCTGTTTTTT. Amino acid sequence: CSARTSGRARNTGELFF.

This clonotype was seen only a few times. The chain carries TRBV5-1 and TRBJ2-7, with no clear D. Trimming removed 0 bases from V and 5 bases from J, with 15 bases in between. The V gene's germline CDR1 is SGHRS and CDR2 YFSETQ. The CDR3 loop spans 15 amino acids. CDR3 in DNA: TGCGCCAGCAGCTTGGAGGGCCGCCCCGTCGACGAGCAGTACTTC. This gives the protein CASSLEGRPVDEQYF.

This clonotype is categorized as medium-sized. The chain couples TRBV5-1 to TRBJ2-5; no firm D call. Germline CDR1 is SGHRS and CDR2 is YFSETQ. The CDR3 is 13 amino acids. Between the trimmed V and J ends, which lost 5 bases and 5 bases, there was a span of 13 bases. The CDR3 reads CASRLGPLETQYF. CDR3 nucleotide sequence: TGCGCCAGCAGGCTAGGGCCGCTGGAGACCCAGTACTTC.